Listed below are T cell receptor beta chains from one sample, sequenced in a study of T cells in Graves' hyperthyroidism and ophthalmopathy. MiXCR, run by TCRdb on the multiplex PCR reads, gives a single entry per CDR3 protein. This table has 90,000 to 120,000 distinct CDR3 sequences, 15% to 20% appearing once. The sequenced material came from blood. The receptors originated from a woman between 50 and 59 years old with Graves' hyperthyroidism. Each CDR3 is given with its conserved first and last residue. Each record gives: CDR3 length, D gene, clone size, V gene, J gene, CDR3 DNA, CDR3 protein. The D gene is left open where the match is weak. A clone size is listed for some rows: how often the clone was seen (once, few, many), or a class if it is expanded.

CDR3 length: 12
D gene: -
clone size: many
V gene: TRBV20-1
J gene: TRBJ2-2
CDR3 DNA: TGCAGTGCCCCCTGGAACACCGGGGAGCTGTTTTTT
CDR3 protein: CSAPWNTGELFF

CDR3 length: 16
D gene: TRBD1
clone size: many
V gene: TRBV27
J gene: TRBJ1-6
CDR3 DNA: TGTGCCAGCAGTTTATCCGGACAGGGGGGTAATTCACCCCTCCACTTT
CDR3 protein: CASSLSGQGGNSPLHF

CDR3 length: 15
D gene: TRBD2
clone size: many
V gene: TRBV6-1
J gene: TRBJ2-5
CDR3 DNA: TGTGCCAGCAGTCCTATAGCGGGAGGGGGGGAGACCCAGTACTTC
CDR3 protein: CASSPIAGGGETQYF

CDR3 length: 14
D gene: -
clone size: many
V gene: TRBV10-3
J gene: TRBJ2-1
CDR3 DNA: TGTGCCACCACAGGGATAGGCTCCTACAATGAGCAGTTCTTC
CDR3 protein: CATTGIGSYNEQFF

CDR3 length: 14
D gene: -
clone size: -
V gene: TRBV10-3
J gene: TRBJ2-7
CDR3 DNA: TGTGCCATCAGTGAGATCGTATCTCCCTACGAGCAGTACTTC
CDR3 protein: CAISEIVSPYEQYF

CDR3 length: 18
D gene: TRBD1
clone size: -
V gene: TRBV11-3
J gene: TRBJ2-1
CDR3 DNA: TGTGCCAGCAGCTTTGCGGGGAGCAGGGGGCTATCGGACAATGAGCAGTTCTTC
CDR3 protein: CASSFAGSRGLSDNEQFF

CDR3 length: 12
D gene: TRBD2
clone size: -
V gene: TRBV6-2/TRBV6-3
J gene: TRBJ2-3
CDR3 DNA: TGTGCCAGCAGCCCCAAGGGCCTAGCGGGGGAATTT
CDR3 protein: CASSPKGLAGEF

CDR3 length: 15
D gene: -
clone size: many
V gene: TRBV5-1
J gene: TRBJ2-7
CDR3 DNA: TGCGCCAGCAGCCAGGGGACAACGACCCTGTACGAGCAGTACTTC
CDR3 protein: CASSQGTTTLYEQYF

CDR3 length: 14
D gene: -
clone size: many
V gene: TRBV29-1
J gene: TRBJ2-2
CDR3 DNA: TGCAGCGTTAAGGCAGGGGCGAACACCGGGGAGCTGTTTTTT
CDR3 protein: CSVKAGANTGELFF

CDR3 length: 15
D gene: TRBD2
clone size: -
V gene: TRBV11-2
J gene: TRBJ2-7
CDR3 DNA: TGTGCCAGCAGCTCGGGACTAGCGGGAGGAAATGAGCAGTACTTC
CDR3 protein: CASSSGLAGGNEQYF

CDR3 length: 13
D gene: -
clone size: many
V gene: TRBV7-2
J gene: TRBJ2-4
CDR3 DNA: TGTGCCAGCAGCTTAAACCGGGGAAACATTCAGTACTTC
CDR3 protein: CASSLNRGNIQYF

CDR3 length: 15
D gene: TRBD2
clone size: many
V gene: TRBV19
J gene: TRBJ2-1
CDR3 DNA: TGTGCCAGTATGGGGACTAGCGGGAGTACCAATGAGCAGTTCTTC
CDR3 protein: CASMGTSGSTNEQFF

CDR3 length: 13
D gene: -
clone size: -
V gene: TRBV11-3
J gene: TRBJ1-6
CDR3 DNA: TGTGCCAGCAAGGAGGATCATAATTCACCCCTCCACTTT
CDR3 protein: CASKEDHNSPLHF

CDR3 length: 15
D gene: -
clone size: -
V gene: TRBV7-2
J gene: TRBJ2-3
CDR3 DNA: TGTGTCAGCAGCCCCCGGGCCACCAGCACAGATACGCAGTATTTT
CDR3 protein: CVSSPRATSTDTQYF

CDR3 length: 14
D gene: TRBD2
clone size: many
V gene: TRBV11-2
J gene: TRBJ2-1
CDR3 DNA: TGTGCCAGCAGCCCGACTAGCGGAAACAATGAGCAGTTCTTC
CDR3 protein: CASSPTSGNNEQFF

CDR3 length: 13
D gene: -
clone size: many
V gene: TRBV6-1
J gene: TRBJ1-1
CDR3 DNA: TGTGCCAGCAGTGAGTTGCCCAACACTGAAGCTTTCTTT
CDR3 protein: CASSELPNTEAFF

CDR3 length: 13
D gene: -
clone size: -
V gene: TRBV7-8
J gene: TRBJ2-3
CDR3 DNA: TGTGCCAGCAAGGAGCGAGGCACAGATACGCAGTATTTT
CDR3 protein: CASKERGTDTQYF

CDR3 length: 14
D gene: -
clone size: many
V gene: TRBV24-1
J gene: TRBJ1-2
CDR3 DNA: TGTGCCACCAGTGACCCTCAGGTGAACTATGGCTACACCTTC
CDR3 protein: CATSDPQVNYGYTF

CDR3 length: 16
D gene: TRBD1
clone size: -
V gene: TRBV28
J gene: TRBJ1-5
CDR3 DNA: TGTGCCAGCAGGCGCCGGGACAGGGGATCGGGTCAGCCCCAGCATTTT
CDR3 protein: CASRRRDRGSGQPQHF

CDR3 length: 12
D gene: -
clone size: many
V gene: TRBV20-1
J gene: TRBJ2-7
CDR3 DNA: TGCAGTGCTGAGCGGTCTACCTACGAGCAGTACTTC
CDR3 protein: CSAERSTYEQYF

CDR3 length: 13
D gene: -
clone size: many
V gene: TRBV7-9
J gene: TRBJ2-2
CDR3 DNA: TGTGCCAGCCACGCGGGGAACACCGGGGAGCTGTTTTTT
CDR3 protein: CASHAGNTGELFF

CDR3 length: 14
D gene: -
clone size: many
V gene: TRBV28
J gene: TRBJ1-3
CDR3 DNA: TGTGCCAGCAGTTTCCCGAGCTCTGGAAACACCATATATTTT
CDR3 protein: CASSFPSSGNTIYF

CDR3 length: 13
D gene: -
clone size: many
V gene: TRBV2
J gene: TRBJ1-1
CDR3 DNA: TGTGCCAGCAGTGAATTTTGGAACACTGAAGCTTTCTTT
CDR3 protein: CASSEFWNTEAFF

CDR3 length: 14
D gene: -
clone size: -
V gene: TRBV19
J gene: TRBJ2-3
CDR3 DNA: TGTGCCAGTACCATGGGACGGTACACAGATACGCAGTATTTT
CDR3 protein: CASTMGRYTDTQYF

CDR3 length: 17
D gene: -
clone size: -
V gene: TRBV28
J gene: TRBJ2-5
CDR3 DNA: TGTGCCAGCAGTTTAAAAATATGGACACAGATCCAAGAGACCCAGTACTTC
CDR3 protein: CASSLKIWTQIQETQYF

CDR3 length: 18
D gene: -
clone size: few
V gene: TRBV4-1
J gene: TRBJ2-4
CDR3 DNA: TGCGCCAGCGGCCAAGTTCGAGGGACAAGGCCCGATCAAAACATTCAGTACTTC
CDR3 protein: CASGQVRGTRPDQNIQYF

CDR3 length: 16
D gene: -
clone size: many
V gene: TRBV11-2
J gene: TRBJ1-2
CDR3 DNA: TGTGCCAGCAGCTTAGGGGGCTTAGGACAGAACTATGGCTACACCTTC
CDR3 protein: CASSLGGLGQNYGYTF

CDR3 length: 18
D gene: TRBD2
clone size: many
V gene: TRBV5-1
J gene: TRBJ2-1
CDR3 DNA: TGCGCCAGCAGCTTGGGGGGACTAGCGGGAGTTCGGAACAATGAGCAGTTCTTC
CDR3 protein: CASSLGGLAGVRNNEQFF

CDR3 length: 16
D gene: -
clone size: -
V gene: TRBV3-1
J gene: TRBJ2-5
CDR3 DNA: TGTGCCAGCAGCCCATTTACCGGGAACAATCAAGAGACCCAGTACTTC
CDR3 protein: CASSPFTGNNQETQYF

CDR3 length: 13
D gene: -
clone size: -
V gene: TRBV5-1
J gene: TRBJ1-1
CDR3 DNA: TGCGCCAGCAGCTTTTACCGGGGCACTGAAGCTTTCTTT
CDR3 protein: CASSFYRGTEAFF

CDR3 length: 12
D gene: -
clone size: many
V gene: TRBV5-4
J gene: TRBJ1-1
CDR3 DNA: TGTGCCAGCAGCTTGGTGGGGTCTGAAGCTTTCTTT
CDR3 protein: CASSLVGSEAFF

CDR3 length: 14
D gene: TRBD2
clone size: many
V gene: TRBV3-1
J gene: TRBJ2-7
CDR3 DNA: TGTGCCAGCAGCCGCGGACTAGCGGCGGGCGAGCAGTACTTC
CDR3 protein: CASSRGLAAGEQYF

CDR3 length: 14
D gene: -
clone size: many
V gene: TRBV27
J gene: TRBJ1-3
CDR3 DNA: TGTGCCAGCAGTTTAGGCGGGTCTGGAAACACCATATATTTT
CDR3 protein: CASSLGGSGNTIYF

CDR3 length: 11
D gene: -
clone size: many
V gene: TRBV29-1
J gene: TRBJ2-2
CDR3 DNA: TGCAGCGTTGGGAGCGGCGGGGAGCTGTTTTTT
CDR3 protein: CSVGSGGELFF

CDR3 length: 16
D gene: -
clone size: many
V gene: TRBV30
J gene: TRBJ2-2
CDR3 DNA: TGTGCCTGGAGTGCCACACCACCTTTTAACACCGGGGAGCTGTTTTTT
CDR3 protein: CAWSATPPFNTGELFF

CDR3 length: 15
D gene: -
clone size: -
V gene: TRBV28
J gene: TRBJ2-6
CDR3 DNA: TGTGCCAGCAGTTTAGGGCTCGGCGGGGCCAACGTCCTGACTTTC
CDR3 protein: CASSLGLGGANVLTF

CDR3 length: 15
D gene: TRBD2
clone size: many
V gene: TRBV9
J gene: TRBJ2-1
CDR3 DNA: TGTGCCAGCAGCGTAGGCGGGAGGGTGGGCAATGAGCAGTTCTTC
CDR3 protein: CASSVGGRVGNEQFF

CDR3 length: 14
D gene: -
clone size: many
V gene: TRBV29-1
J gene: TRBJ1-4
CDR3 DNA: TGCAGCGTTGATTACGTAGGCCAGGGTGAAAAACTGTTTTTT
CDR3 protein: CSVDYVGQGEKLFF

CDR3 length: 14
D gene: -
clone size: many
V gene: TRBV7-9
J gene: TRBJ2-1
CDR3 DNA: TGTGCCAGCAGCTTTGTAGGCTATAGGGCTGAGCAGTTCTTC
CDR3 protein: CASSFVGYRAEQFF

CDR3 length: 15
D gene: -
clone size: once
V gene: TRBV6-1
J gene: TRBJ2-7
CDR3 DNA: TGTGCCAGCAGTCCAGGCTCAGGGAGCTCCTACGAGCAGTACTTC
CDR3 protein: CASSPGSGSSYEQYF

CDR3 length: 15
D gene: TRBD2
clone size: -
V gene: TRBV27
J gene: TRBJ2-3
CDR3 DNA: TGTGCCAGCAGTTTTTCTAGCGGGAGCACAGATACGCAGTATTTT
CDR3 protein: CASSFSSGSTDTQYF

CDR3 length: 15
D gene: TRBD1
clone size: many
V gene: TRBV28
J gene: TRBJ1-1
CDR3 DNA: TGTGCCAGCAGTACCCGACAGGGGATGAACACTGAAGCTTTCTTT
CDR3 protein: CASSTRQGMNTEAFF

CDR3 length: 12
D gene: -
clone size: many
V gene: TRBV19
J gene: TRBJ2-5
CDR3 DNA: TGTGCCAGCAGCCAGGGGTGGGAGACCCAGTACTTC
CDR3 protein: CASSQGWETQYF

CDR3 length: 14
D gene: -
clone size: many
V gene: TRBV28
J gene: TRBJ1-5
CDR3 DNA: TGTGCCAGCACAGTGGGCAGGGTCAATCAGCCCCAGCATTTT
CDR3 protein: CASTVGRVNQPQHF

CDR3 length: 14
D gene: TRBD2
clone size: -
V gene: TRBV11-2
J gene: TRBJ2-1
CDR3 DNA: TGTGCCAGCAGCTTAGGACTAGCGGGAGGCGGGGAGTTCTTC
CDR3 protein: CASSLGLAGGGEFF

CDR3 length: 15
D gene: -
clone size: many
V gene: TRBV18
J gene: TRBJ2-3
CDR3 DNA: TGTGCCAGCTCACCCGGACAGTCTGCCTCAGATACGCAGTATTTT
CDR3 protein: CASSPGQSASDTQYF

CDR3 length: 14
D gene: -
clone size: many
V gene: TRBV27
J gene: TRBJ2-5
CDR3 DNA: TGTGCCAGCAGTTTAGGGGGGCGCGTGGAGACCCAGTACTTC
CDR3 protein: CASSLGGRVETQYF

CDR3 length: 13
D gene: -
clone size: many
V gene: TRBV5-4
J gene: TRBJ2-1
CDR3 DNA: TGTGCCAGCAGCCCCGGGGAGAGGAATGAGCAGTTCTTC
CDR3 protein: CASSPGERNEQFF

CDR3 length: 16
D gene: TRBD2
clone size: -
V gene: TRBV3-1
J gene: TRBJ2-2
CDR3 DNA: TGTGCCAGCAGCCAAGTCGGGAGGGACCCCGGCGGGGAGCTGTTTTTT
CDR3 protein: CASSQVGRDPGGELFF

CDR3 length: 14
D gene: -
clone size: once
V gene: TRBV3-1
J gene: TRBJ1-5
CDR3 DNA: TGTGCCAGCAGCTTCGGGGACAGCAATCAGCCCCAGCATTTT
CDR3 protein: CASSFGDSNQPQHF

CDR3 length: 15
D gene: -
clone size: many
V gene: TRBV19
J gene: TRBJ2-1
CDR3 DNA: TGTGCCAGTAGTTACACAGGGAGGGCCTACAATGAGCAGTTCTTC
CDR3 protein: CASSYTGRAYNEQFF

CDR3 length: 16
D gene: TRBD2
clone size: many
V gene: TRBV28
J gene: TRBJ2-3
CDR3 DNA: TGTGCCAGCAGCCCCTTTAGCGGGACTAGCACAGATACGCAGTATTTT
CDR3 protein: CASSPFSGTSTDTQYF

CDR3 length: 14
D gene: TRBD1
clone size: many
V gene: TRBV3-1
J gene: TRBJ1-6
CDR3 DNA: TGTGCCAGCAGCTTGACAGGGGGTGACTCACCCCTCCACTTT
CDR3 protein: CASSLTGGDSPLHF

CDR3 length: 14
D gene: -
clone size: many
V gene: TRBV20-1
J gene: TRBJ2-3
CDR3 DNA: TGCAGTGCTGCGGTGACCCGAGCCCCAGATACGCAGTATTTT
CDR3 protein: CSAAVTRAPDTQYF

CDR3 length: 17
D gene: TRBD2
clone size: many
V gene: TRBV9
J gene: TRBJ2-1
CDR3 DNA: TGTGCCAGCAGCGTGGGGTCAGGTAGCGGGAAAGAAAATGAGCAGTTCTTC
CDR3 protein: CASSVGSGSGKENEQFF